This T cell receptor beta chain was observed in a study of T cells in Graves' hyperthyroidism and ophthalmopathy. Concerning this clonotype itself: The antigen is unknown.

RNA transcripts provided the source from which TCR beta CDR3 regions were amplified. In the first-round RT-PCR of the TCR CDR3, the HTBI primer set was used. TCRdb re-called the multiplex PCR reads with MiXCR, one entry per CDR3 protein. The table lists about 590,000 distinct CDR3 sequences, 15% to 18% of them singletons. CDR1 and CDR2 (germline): MGHDK, SYGVNS. CDR3 length equals 13 residues. Whole-study findings and limits: For ophthalmopathy, model prediction preceded onset by a median about 6 months.

Across 18 months, stable Graves' hyperthyroidism was marked by no progression to ophthalmopathy. Based on clinical symptoms, serum thyroxine and TRAb, thyroid ultrasound and orbital computed tomography, diagnoses were reached. The PBMCs were sourced from fresh peripheral blood (about 9.7 ml). Sequencing was carried out using blood. This chain uses TRBV25-1 with TRBJ2-1, with 7 bases matching TRBD1. The J call may be wrong; the DNA end is better matched by TRBJ2-7. The sequence came from a woman aged 25-40 years with Graves' hyperthyroidism. The DNA of the CDR3 is TGTGCCAGCCAAGGGGGCTCCTACAATGAGCAGTACTTC. It yields the protein CASQGGSYNEQYF.